The entry below describes one T cell receptor (beta chain). In the source study's methods: Reference gene primer amplification yielded estimated nucleated cell counts. Assay used: immunoSEQ multiplex PCR; TCRdb lists only in-frame clones, some missing. That table is the source of V, J and clone size, and D and trimming were worked out from the DNA. The sample lists 65,000 to 80,000 clones; roughly 84% were seen once. These data originate in a study of blood T cell repertoires in COVID-19. About the study: In each case, the material was cDNA or gDNA derived from T cells, B-cell-depleted T cells, or PBMCs.

Trimming cost V 0 bases and J 7 bases; bases outside gene matches: 5. Germline-derived CDR1 and CDR2 are MNHEY and SVGAGI. The CDR3 contains 15 residues. The clonotype was recovered from a man in his 70s with active or convalescent COVID-19. Sequencing was carried out using peripheral blood. The V gene is TRBV6-5, the J gene TRBJ1-3, with 8 bases lining up with TRBD1. The CDR3 reads CASSYSIQGENTIYF. CDR3 coding DNA: TGTGCCAGCAGTTACTCGATACAGGGGGAGAACACCATATATTTT.